A selection of T cell receptor beta chains follows, all from one sample in a study of Ad26.COV2.S vaccination and SARS-CoV-2 variants. The repertoire was sequenced with immunoSEQ multiplex PCR; TCRdb's copy has only in-frame clones and lacks some. This table has about 350,000 clones, roughly nine tenths appearing once. This sample comprised peripheral blood, obtained in a trial of Ad26.COV2.S vaccine versus placebo. The origin of the receptors is a person between 18 and 59 years old who received the Ad26.COV2.S COVID-19 vaccine or a placebo. Both conserved end residues are part of each CDR3. Each record gives: clone size, V gene, D gene, J gene, CDR3 DNA, CDR3 protein. D genes are given only for firm matches. Clone size appears in some rows only: once, few, many, or a class for an expanded clone.

clone_size: many
v_call: TRBV6-5
d_call: TRBD2
j_call: TRBJ2-7
cdr3_nt: TGTGCCAGCAGGGGGGGACTAGCCAAGTCCTACGAGCAGTACTTC
cdr3_aa: CASRGGLAKSYEQYF

clone_size: NA
v_call: TRBV4-3
d_call: TRBD2
j_call: TRBJ2-3
cdr3_nt: TGCGCCAGCAGCCAAGAGCGGGGGGGCCGAGATACGCAGTATTTT
cdr3_aa: CASSQERGGRDTQYF

clone_size: NA
v_call: TRBV18
d_call: TRBD1
j_call: TRBJ2-5
cdr3_nt: TGTGCCAGCTCACCACCGACAGGGCTGCAAGAGACCCAGTACTTC
cdr3_aa: CASSPPTGLQETQYF

clone_size: once
v_call: TRBV2
d_call: TRBD2
j_call: TRBJ2-7
cdr3_nt: TGTGCCAGCCTTCCAGGGGTATCGAGCGGGGGGTACGAGCAGTACTTC
cdr3_aa: CASLPGVSSGGYEQYF

clone_size: NA
v_call: TRBV4-2
d_call: NA
j_call: TRBJ2-1
cdr3_nt: TGTGCCAGCAGCCAAGATCGTACAGGTTCCAACAATGAGCAGTTCTTC
cdr3_aa: CASSQDRTGSNNEQFF

clone_size: NA
v_call: TRBV27
d_call: NA
j_call: TRBJ2-2
cdr3_nt: TGTGCCAGCAGTGGCCCAGGACCCAACACCGGGGAGCTGTTTTTT
cdr3_aa: CASSGPGPNTGELFF

clone_size: NA
v_call: TRBV14
d_call: TRBD1
j_call: TRBJ1-2
cdr3_nt: TGTGCCAGCAGCCTAATAATACCGACAGGGGCCTATGGCTACACCTTC
cdr3_aa: CASSLIIPTGAYGYTF

clone_size: few
v_call: TRBV9
d_call: TRBD2
j_call: TRBJ2-2
cdr3_nt: TGTGCCAGCAGCCGAGCCGGGACTAGCGGGAGTCCCGGGGAGCTGTTTTTT
cdr3_aa: CASSRAGTSGSPGELFF

clone_size: NA
v_call: TRBV5-1
d_call: NA
j_call: TRBJ1-1
cdr3_nt: TGCGCCAGCAGCTTGGGCGGGGAGGAGGCTGAAGCTTTCTTT
cdr3_aa: CASSLGGEEAEAFF

clone_size: NA
v_call: TRBV5-1
d_call: TRBD2
j_call: TRBJ2-2
cdr3_nt: TGCGCCAGCAGCTTGAGACTAGCGGGAGGGCCCGGGGAGCTGTTTTTT
cdr3_aa: CASSLRLAGGPGELFF

clone_size: NA
v_call: TRBV6-4
d_call: NA
j_call: TRBJ2-3
cdr3_nt: TGTGCCAGCAGTGACTCGGACTCGACAGATACGCAGTATTTT
cdr3_aa: CASSDSDSTDTQYF

clone_size: NA
v_call: TRBV4-3
d_call: TRBD1
j_call: TRBJ1-2
cdr3_nt: TGCGCCAGCAGCCAAGGTTTCTTCCGGGACAGGGGTTTTGGCTACACCTTC
cdr3_aa: CASSQGFFRDRGFGYTF

clone_size: NA
v_call: TRBV5-1
d_call: NA
j_call: TRBJ2-2
cdr3_nt: TGCGCCAGCAGCTTGTTAGACAGTTCGAACACCGGGGAGCTGTTTTTT
cdr3_aa: CASSLLDSSNTGELFF